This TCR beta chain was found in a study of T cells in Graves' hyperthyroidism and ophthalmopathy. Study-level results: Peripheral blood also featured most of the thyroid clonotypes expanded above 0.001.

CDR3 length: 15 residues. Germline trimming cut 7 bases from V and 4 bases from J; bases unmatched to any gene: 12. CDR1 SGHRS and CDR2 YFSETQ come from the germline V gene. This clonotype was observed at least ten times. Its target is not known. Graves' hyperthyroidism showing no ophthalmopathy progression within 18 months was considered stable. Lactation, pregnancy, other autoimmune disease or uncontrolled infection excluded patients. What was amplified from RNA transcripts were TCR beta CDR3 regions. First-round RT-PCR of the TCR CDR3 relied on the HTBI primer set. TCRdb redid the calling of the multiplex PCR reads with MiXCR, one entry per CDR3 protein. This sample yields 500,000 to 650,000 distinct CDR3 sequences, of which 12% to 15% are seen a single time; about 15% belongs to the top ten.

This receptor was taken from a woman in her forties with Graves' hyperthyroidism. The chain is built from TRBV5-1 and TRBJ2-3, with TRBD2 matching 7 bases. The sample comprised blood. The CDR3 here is CASSSAGDKADTQYF. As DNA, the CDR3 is TGCGCCAGCTCGTCGGCGGGAGATAAGGCAGATACGCAGTATTTT. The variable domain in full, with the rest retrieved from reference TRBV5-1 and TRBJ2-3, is KAGVTQTPRYLIKTRGQQVTLSCSPISGHRSVSWYQQTPGQGLQFLFEYFSETQRNKGNFPGRFSGRQFSNSRSEMNVSTLELGDSALYLCASSSAGDKADTQYFGPGTRLTVL.